This TCR beta chain was identified in a study of radiotherapy plus CTLA-4 blockade in lung cancer (dated by TCRdb to the late 2010s). In terms of the full investigation: Objective responses were observed in 15% to 20% of enrolled patients, and disease control was achieved in 25% to 40%.

Library preparation employed the immunoSEQ multiplex PCR assay. Here the immuneACCESS table is served through TCRdb, limited to in-frame sequences with V and J called. Missing clones are a known gap in these copies; in checked studies unresolved V genes cover under half, and the rest lacks a known reason. This sample has about 59,000 clones in its table, and 72% of those were observed once. About 8.3% of the sample comes from the top ten. As to this clone: It lacks a known antigen. No quality values exist for individual bases; no much larger clone is one base distant.

The study at large found these results: After treatment with radiotherapy and ipilimumab, TCR clones that originated in tumors expanded in peripheral blood. Early dynamic changes in blood T cell clones, together with increased serum interferon-beta after radiation, were reported as the strongest predictors of response.

The study tested focal radiation therapy combined with CTLA-4 blockade (ipilimumab) in patients with chemo-refractory metastatic non-small-cell lung cancer. This specimen was peripheral blood, taken from a patient treated with radiotherapy plus ipilimumab. This clonotype was obtained from a human donor with non-small cell lung cancer whose response to radiotherapy plus ipilimumab could not be evaluated.

Here the CDR3 is given as CATSTSFFSSYEQYF. The nucleotide sequence is given as TGTGCCACCAGCACATCATTCTTTAGCTCCTACGAGCAGTACTTC. This receptor chain uses TRBV15 and TRBJ2-7; confidence is insufficient to name the D gene. The germline V gene (reference sequence) supplies CDR1 LNHNV and CDR2 YYDKDF. Including the terminal cysteine and phenylalanine, the CDR3 comprises 15 residues. Of the read, only the CDR3 DNA is kept; its 45 bases are in frame from base 1. V lost 4 bases and J lost 0 bases; the stretch between them is 13 bases long.